Shown below are 27 T cell receptor beta chains from a single sample sequenced in a study of T cell responses to AZD1222 COVID-19 vaccine (dated by TCRdb to the early 2020s). The library was prepared using the immunoSEQ multiplex PCR assay. TCRdb limited this immuneACCESS table to in-frame rearrangements with V and J called. A share of clones is missing; checked studies link under half to unresolved V genes, and the rest is unexplained. The sample table records 75,000 to 100,000 clones; around nine tenths of these occur just once. The ten largest account for less than 3% of the sample. This specimen's time point label, per the study, means: baseline before first vaccination. The sequencing used peripheral blood, collected on day 0 of AZD1222 vaccination. Receptors originate from an adult in good health.

CDR3 sequence: CASSLSQGVPNEKLFF. The DNA of the CDR3 is TGTGCCAGCAGTTTATCCCAGGGGGTCCCTAATGAAAAACTGTTTTTT. This rearrangement joins TRBV28 to TRBJ1-4; 7 positions agree with TRBD1. Germline V gene data show CDR1 as MDHEN and CDR2 as SYDVKM. The CDR3 spans 16 residues. The J segment lost 3 bases and the V segment lost 1 base, leaving 5 bases of the junction unmatched.

This chain links TRBV12-3 or TRBV12-4 with TRBJ1-3, with D hard to call. The CDR3 is 12 amino acids. Trimming shortened V by 3 bases and J by 3 bases, and 3 bases separated the two germline ends. CDR3 sequence: CASSLYGNTIYF. The CDR3 region has the DNA TGTGCCAGCAGTTTGTATGGAAACACCATATATTTT.

The CDR3 nucleotides read TGTGCCAGCATCACCCTAGCAGGACAGGGGACTAATGAAAAACTGTTTTTT. Protein product: CASITLAGQGTNEKLFF. The rearrangement uses TRBV6-4 and TRBJ1-4; 9 bases agree with TRBD1. CDR1 is MRHNA, CDR2 SNTAGT, per germline. The CDR3 spans 17 residues. V lost 7 bases to trimming and J lost 2 bases; unmatched junction nucleotides: 11.

This clone was seen once. The chain combines TRBV13 with TRBJ1-3; no reliable D call. The CDR3 is 11 residues long. Germline V gene data show CDR1 as PRHDT and CDR2 as FYEKMQ (reference sequence). The germline V and J ends were trimmed by 5 bases and 5 bases, with 4 bases remaining between them. The CDR3 spells CASSTRNTIYF. The CDR3, as DNA: TGTGCCAGCAGCACAAGAAACACCATATATTTT.

This clone was observed once. The rearrangement uses TRBV6-5 and TRBJ1-2, with D maybe TRBD1 (5 bases). The CDR3 is 15 residues long. The ends were cut back, 4 bases at V and 4 bases at J, with 16 bases in the middle. Germline V gene sequence: CDR1 MNHEY, CDR2 SVGAGI. The CDR3 DNA is TGTGCCAGCAGTTCTCAGGGATTGGGCACCTATGGCTACACCTTC. Encoded protein: CASSSQGLGTYGYTF.

The chain combines TRBV28 with TRBJ1-5, with 10 bases fitting TRBD1. CDR3 length equals 16 residues. Germline V gene lookup returns CDR1 MDHEN and CDR2 SYDVKM. Trimming cost V 3 bases and J 3 bases; bases outside gene matches: 5. This CDR3 is CASSFRTGGNNQPQHF. The CDR3 DNA is TGTGCCAGCAGTTTCCGGACAGGGGGGAACAATCAGCCCCAGCATTTT.

The chain is built from TRBV27 and TRBJ1-5, with 7 nucleotides matching TRBD1. CDR3 length: 16 residues. Looked up from germline, CDR1 is MNHEY and CDR2 is SMNVEV (reference sequence). V dropped 1 base and J dropped 1; count of bases not matched to a gene: 4. The DNA for the CDR3 is TGTGCCAGCAGTTTATGGTCAGGGGGGAGCAATCAGCCCCAGCATTTT. This translates into CASSLWSGGSNQPQHF.

The V gene is TRBV30, the J gene TRBJ2-5; 9 positions match TRBD1. The CDR3 has 14 residues. Germline-derived CDR1 and CDR2 are GTSNPN and SVGIG (reference sequence). J lost 6 bases, V lost 2 bases, and 7 bases had no gene match. As DNA, the CDR3 is TGTGCCTGGAGTCCTCTGACAGGGGGAAAGACCCAGTACTTC. This translates into CAWSPLTGGKTQYF. Supplemented by reference TRBV30 and TRBJ2-5, the full variable domain reads SQTIHQWPATLVQPVGSPLSLECTVEGTSNPNLYWYRQAAGRGLQLLFYSVGIGQISSEVPQNLSASRPQDRQFILSSKKLLLSDSGFYLCAWSPLTGGKTQYFGPGTRLLVL.

The V gene is TRBV27, the J gene TRBJ2-3; 8 bases are a match to TRBD2. Germline V lookup: CDR1 MNHEY, CDR2 SMNVEV (reference sequence). J gave up 9 bases and V 3 bases, and 8 bases lay outside the gene matches. The CDR3 is made up of 14 amino acids. CDR3 coding DNA: TGTGCCAGCAGTTTCGCGGGGGGCTCTAGGACGCAGTATTTT. Amino acid sequence: CASSFAGGSRTQYF.

The table lists this clone with a count of one. The V gene is TRBV6-6, the J gene TRBJ2-7, with TRBD2 as a possible D gene (5 bases). CDR3 length equals 15 residues. V shed 2 bases and J shed 7 bases, with 18 bases lying between them. The germline V gene has CDR1 MNHNY and CDR2 SVGAGI (reference sequence). CDR3 DNA: TGTGCCAGCAGTTACCCCCATGGTGGACTTTGGGAGCAGTACTTC. Its protein is CASSYPHGGLWEQYF.

CDR3 sequence: CSVVSALGGYGYTF. CDR3 DNA sequence: TGCAGCGTTGTTTCGGCCTTAGGGGGGTATGGCTACACCTTC. This chain uses TRBV29-1 with TRBJ1-2; possible D gene TRBD1, 6 bases. Germline V CDR1 and CDR2: SQVTM, ANQGSEA. The CDR3 loop spans 14 amino acids. Trimming removed 4 bases from V and 5 bases from J, with 17 bases in between.

The V and J genes are TRBV2 and TRBJ1-2, with D hard to call. Between the trimmed V and J ends, which lost 5 bases and 3 bases, there was a span of 10 bases. Per the germline V gene, CDR1 is SNHLY and CDR2 is FYNNEI. The CDR3 is 13 residues long. CDR3 in DNA: TGTGCCAGCAGTCCCGGGATGTACTATGGCTACACCTTC. Translating gives CASSPGMYYGYTF.

V gene TRBV5-1 combines with J gene TRBJ1-4, with D possibly TRBD1 on 5 matching bases. The CDR3 is 13 residues long. Per germline, CDR1 SGHRS and CDR2 YFSETQ. Trimming removed 5 bases from V and 6 bases from J, with 11 bases in between. The CDR3 here is CASRNGTYEKLFF. The CDR3 coding sequence is TGCGCCAGCAGGAACGGGACGTATGAAAAACTGTTTTTT.

The chain carries TRBV27 and TRBJ2-7; 9 bases match TRBD1. The V gene's germline CDR1 is MNHEY and CDR2 SMNVEV (reference sequence). CDR3 size: 14 residues. The V and J ends lost 5 bases and 5 bases, in that order; junction bases with no gene match: 7. The CDR3 region is CASSRQGEYHEQYF. The CDR3 region has the DNA TGTGCCAGCAGTCGACAGGGGGAATACCACGAGCAGTACTTC.

J is TRBJ2-7 and V is TRBV24-1, with D perhaps TRBD1 (6 bases). CDR1 is KGHDR, CDR2 SFDVKD, per germline. V lost 0 bases and J lost 3, with 14 bases in between. This CDR3 is 16 amino acids long. For the CDR3, the DNA is TGTGCCACCAGTGATTTGCACAGGGAATCCCGCTACGAGCAGTACTTC. This codes for CATSDLHRESRYEQYF.

The rearrangement joins TRBV11-3 to TRBJ2-3; TRBD2 is a possible D gene (5 bases). The germline V gene encodes CDR1 SGHNT and CDR2 YENEEA. V lost 1 base and J lost 2, with 10 bases in between. The CDR3 runs 15 residues. CDR3 sequence reads: CASSLAGVPTDTQYF. The CDR3 DNA reads TGTGCCAGCAGCTTAGCCGGGGTCCCCACAGATACGCAGTATTTT.

The chain couples TRBV9 to TRBJ1-2; no definite D call. Germline V gene data show CDR1 as SGDLS and CDR2 as YYNGEE. This CDR3 has 12 residues. V was trimmed by 1 base and J by 5 bases, leaving 6 bases between them. The CDR3 protein is CASSVKGYGYTF. The CDR3 DNA is TGTGCCAGCAGCGTAAAGGGATATGGCTACACCTTC.

V is TRBV5-1 and J is TRBJ2-3, with 9 nucleotides matching TRBD1. Germline trimming cut 4 bases from V and 2 bases from J; bases unmatched to any gene: 8. From germline, CDR1 is SGHRS and CDR2 YFSETQ. The CDR3 is made up of 16 amino acids. CDR3 in DNA: TGCGCCAGCAGCCCAAGACAGGGGGGAACCACAGATACGCAGTATTTT. Its translation is CASSPRQGGTTDTQYF. Complete variable domain (other parts from reference TRBV5-1 and TRBJ2-3): KAGVTQTPRYLIKTRGQQVTLSCSPISGHRSVSWYQQTPGQGLQFLFEYFSETQRNKGNFPGRFSGRQFSNSRSEMNVSTLELGDSALYLCASSPRQGGTTDTQYFGPGTRLTVL.

This clone was observed a handful of times. The J gene is TRBJ1-5, the V gene TRBV27; D might be TRBD1 (5 bases). Trimming removed 1 base from V and 4 bases from J, with 20 bases in between. CDR3 length: 18 residues. Germline V lookup: CDR1 MNHEY, CDR2 SMNVEV (reference sequence). In DNA form, the CDR3 reads TGTGCCAGCAGTTTATATTTTGCCGGAGGACATGATAATCAGCCCCAGCATTTT. Amino acid sequence: CASSLYFAGGHDNQPQHF.

The rearrangement joins TRBV28 to TRBJ1-2, with D perhaps TRBD1 (6 bases). With 6 bases removed from V and 8 bases from J, the gap between germline ends came to 10 bases. The CDR3 sequence is 11 residues long. Germline-derived CDR1 and CDR2 are MDHEN and SYDVKM. The CDR3 nucleotides read TGTGCCAGCAGCTCAGGGGACGGCTACACCTTC. Encoded protein: CASSSGDGYTF.

This chain connects TRBV30 to TRBJ1-5; no clear D gene. Trimming removed 2 bases at V and 0 bases at J, with 8 bases between. CDR1 and CDR2 from the germline V gene are GTSNPN and SVGIG (reference sequence). The CDR3 covers 14 residues. This chain's CDR3 is CAWSFSYSNQPQHF. CDR3 nucleotides: TGTGCCTGGAGTTTCAGCTATAGCAATCAGCCCCAGCATTTT.

V gene TRBV28 combines with J gene TRBJ1-3; TRBD1 aligns across 8 bases. Germline V lookup: CDR1 MDHEN, CDR2 SYDVKM. V was pared by 6 bases and J by 4 bases, with 5 bases of the junction left unmatched. This CDR3 is 14 amino acids long. Here the CDR3 reads CASSRTGNGNTIYF. The CDR3 coding sequence is TGTGCCAGCAGCCGGACAGGGAACGGAAACACCATATATTTT.

The J gene is TRBJ1-1, the V gene TRBV29-1, with D unresolved. The V end lost 7 bases, the J end lost 4 bases, and 16 bases lay between the germline ends. CDR1 is SQVTM and CDR2 is ANQGSEA in the germline V gene. This CDR3 is 13 amino acids long. CDR3 in amino acids: CSAPNRGFTEAFF. CDR3 DNA sequence: TGCAGCGCCCCAAACCGGGGTTTCACTGAAGCTTTCTTT.

This chain links TRBV6-5 with TRBJ2-7, with D maybe TRBD1 (5 bases). Trimming pared 6 bases from V and 2 bases from J, leaving 14 bases between. The CDR3 has 14 residues. Germline V gene lookup returns CDR1 MNHEY and CDR2 SVGAGI. The CDR3 spells CASRMTTDTYEQYF. As DNA, the CDR3 is TGTGCCAGCAGAATGACGACGGACACCTACGAGCAGTACTTC.

This chain links TRBV30 with TRBJ1-6; 10 bases align to TRBD1. The J segment lost 5 bases and the V segment lost 3 bases, leaving 4 bases of the junction unmatched. The CDR3 is made up of 15 amino acids. The germline CDR1 and CDR2 sequences are GTSNPN and SVGIG (reference sequence). CDR3 in amino acids: CAWRGTGANNSPLHF. The CDR3 DNA reads as TGTGCCTGGAGGGGGACAGGGGCTAATAATTCACCCCTCCACTTT.

This chain links TRBV30 with TRBJ2-2, with 9 bases lining up with TRBD1. The V and J ends lost 0 bases and 4 bases, in that order; junction bases with no gene match: 6. From germline, CDR1 is GTSNPN and CDR2 SVGIG (reference sequence). This CDR3 contains 16 residues. For the CDR3, the DNA is TGTGCCTGGAGTGTACCATCGGACAGGGGCACCGGGGAGCTGTTTTTT. Its translation: CAWSVPSDRGTGELFF.

This chain connects TRBV28 to TRBJ2-7; no clear D gene. Trimming cost V 4 bases and J 3 bases, with 4 bases left between them. The CDR3 length is 11 residues. Germline V gene sequence: CDR1 MDHEN, CDR2 SYDVKM. The CDR3 bases are TGTGCCAGCAGTTATCTCTACGAGCAGTACTTC. Protein product: CASSYLYEQYF.